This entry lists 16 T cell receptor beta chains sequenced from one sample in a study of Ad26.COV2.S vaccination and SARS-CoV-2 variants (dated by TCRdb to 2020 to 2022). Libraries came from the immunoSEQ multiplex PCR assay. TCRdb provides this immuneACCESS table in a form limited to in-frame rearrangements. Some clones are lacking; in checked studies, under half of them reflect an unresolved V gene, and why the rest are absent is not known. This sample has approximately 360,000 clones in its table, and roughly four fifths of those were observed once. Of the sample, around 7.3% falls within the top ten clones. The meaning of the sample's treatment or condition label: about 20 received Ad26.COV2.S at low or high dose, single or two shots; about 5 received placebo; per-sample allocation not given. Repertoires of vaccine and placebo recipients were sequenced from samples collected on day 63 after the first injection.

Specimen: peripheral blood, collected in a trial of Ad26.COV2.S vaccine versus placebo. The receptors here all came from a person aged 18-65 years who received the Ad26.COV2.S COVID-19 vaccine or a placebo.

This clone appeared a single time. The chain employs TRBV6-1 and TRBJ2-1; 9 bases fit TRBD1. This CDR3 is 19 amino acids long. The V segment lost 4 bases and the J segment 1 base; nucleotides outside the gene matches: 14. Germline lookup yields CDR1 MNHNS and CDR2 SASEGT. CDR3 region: CASSAPGQGFFASYNEQFF. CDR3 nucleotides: TGTGCCAGCAGTGCGCCGGGACAGGGTTTTTTTGCGTCCTACAATGAGCAGTTCTTC.

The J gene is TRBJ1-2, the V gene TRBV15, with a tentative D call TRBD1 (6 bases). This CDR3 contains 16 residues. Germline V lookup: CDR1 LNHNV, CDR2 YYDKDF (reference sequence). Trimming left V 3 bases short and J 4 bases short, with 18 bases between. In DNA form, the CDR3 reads TGTGCCACCAGCAGGCTAGGCGAGGACAGCAGCTATGGCTACACCTTC. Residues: CATSRLGEDSSYGYTF.

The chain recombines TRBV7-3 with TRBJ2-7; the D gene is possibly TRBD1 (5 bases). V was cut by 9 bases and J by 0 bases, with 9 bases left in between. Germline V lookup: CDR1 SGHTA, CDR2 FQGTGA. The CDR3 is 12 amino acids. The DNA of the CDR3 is TGTGCCAGGTTCCAGGGCTCCTACGAGCAGTACTTC. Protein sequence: CARFQGSYEQYF. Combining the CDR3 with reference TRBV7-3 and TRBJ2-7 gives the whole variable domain GAGVSQTPSNKVTEKGKYVELRCDPISGHTALYWYRQSLGQGPEFLIYFQGTGAADDSGLPNDRFFAVRPEGSVSTLKIQRTERGDSAVYLCARFQGSYEQYFGPGTRLTVT.

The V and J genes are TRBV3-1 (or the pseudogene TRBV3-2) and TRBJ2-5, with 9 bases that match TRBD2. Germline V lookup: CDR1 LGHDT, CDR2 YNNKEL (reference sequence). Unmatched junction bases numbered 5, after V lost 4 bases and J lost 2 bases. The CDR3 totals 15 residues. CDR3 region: CASSLSGLAQETQYF. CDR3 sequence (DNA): TGTGCCAGCAGCCTAAGCGGACTAGCGCAAGAGACCCAGTACTTC.

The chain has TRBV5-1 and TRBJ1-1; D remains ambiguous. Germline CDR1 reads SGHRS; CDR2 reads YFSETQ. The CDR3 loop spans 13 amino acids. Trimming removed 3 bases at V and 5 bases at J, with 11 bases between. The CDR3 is CASSSGWGTEAFF. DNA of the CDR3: TGCGCCAGCAGCTCCGGGTGGGGAACTGAAGCTTTCTTT.

The CDR3, as DNA: TGTGCCACCAGTGAAGACAGGGTTGGGGCCTATGGTACGACCCAGTACTTC. It translates to CATSEDRVGAYGTTQYF. The chain couples TRBV24-1 to TRBJ2-5; 7 nucleotides match TRBD1. CDR3 length equals 17 residues. J lost 7 bases, V lost 4 bases, and 17 bases had no gene match. CDR1 is KGHDR and CDR2 is SFDVKD in the germline V gene.

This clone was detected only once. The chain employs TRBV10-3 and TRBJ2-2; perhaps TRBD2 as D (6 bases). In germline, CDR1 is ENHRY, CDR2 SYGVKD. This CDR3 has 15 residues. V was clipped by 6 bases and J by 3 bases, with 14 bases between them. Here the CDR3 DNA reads TGTGCCATCAGGGGGGGTTCAGCTTACACCGGGGAGCTGTTTTTT. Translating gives CAIRGGSAYTGELFF.

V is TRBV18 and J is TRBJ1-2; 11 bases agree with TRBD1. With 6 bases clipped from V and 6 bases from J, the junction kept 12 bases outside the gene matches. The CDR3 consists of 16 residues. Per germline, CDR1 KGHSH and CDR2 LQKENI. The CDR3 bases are TGTGCCAGCTCCTACGGACAGGGGGCGTTTTCAGATGGCTACACCTTC. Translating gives CASSYGQGAFSDGYTF.

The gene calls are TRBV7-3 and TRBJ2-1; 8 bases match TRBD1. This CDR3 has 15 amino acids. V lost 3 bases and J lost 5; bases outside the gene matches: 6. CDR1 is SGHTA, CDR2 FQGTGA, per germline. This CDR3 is CASSFGTGSHNEQFF. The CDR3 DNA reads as TGTGCCAGCAGCTTCGGGACAGGATCACACAATGAGCAGTTCTTC.

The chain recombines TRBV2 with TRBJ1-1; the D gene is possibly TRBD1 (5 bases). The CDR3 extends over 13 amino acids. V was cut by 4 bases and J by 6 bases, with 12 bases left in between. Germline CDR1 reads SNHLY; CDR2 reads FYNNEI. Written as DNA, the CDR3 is TGTGCCAGCAGTGTCTCTGGGGGGGCTGAAGCTTTCTTT. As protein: CASSVSGGAEAFF.

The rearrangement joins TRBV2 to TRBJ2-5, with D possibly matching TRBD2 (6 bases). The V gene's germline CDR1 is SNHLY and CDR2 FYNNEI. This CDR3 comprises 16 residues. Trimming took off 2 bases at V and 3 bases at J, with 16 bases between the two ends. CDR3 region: CASSEWSMGGEETQYF. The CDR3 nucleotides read TGTGCCAGCAGTGAATGGTCTATGGGGGGTGAAGAGACCCAGTACTTC.

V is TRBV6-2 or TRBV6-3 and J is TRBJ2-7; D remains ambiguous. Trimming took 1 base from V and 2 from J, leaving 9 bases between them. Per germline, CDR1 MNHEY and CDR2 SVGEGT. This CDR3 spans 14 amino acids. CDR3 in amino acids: CASSYLQPPYEQYF. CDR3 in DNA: TGTGCCAGCAGTTACTTGCAGCCCCCCTACGAGCAGTACTTC.

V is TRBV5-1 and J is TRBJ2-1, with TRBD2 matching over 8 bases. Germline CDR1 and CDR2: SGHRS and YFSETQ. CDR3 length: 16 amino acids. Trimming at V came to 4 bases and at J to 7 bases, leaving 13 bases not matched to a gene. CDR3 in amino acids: CASSPPGRGGGNEQFF. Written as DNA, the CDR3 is TGCGCCAGCAGCCCGCCGGGTCGGGGGGGCGGTAATGAGCAGTTCTTC.

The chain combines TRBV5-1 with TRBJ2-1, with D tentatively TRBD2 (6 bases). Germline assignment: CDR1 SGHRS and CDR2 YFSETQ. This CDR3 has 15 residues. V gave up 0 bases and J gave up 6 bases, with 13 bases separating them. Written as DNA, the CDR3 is TGCGCCAGCAGCTTGGGCAGCGGGCTCCCCAATGAGCAGTTCTTC. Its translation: CASSLGSGLPNEQFF.

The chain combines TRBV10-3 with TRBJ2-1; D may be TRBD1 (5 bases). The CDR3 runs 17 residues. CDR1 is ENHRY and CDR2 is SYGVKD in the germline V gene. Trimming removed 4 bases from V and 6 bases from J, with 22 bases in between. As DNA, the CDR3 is TGTGCCATCAGTGGGTCCCGCCTGGGATCCCAGGGCAATGAGCAGTTCTTC. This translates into CAISGSRLGSQGNEQFF.

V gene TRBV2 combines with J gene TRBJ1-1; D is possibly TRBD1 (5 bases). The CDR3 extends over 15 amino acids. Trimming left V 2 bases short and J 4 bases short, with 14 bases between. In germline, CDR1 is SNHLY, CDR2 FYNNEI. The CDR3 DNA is TGTGCCAGCAGTGAAAACGGGGGGTTAGTCACTGAAGCTTTCTTT. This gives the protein CASSENGGLVTEAFF.